The 6 T cell receptor beta chains below were found in one sample sequenced in a study of T-cell memory formation after mild COVID-19. TCRdb analysed the 5' RACE reads with MiXCR anew, one entry per CDR3 protein. The sample includes 450,000 to 650,000 distinct CDR3 sequences, around 21% of them seen just once. Sequencing used PBMCs or a T cell subset sorted from them (not recorded which). The origin of the receptors is an adult woman who had mild COVID-19 (a few samples of this study predate the infection). Cell type and time point are not known.

This CDR3 reads CASSLGGISRGTEAFF. CDR3 in DNA: TGTGCCAGCAGCCTAGGGGGTATCTCACGGGGCACTGAAGCTTTCTTT. The chain employs TRBV7-9 and TRBJ1-1, with a possible D match to TRBD1 (6 bases). Germline CDR1 is SEHNR and CDR2 is FQNEAQ (reference sequence). This CDR3 is 16 amino acids long. V lost 5 bases to trimming and J lost 4 bases, with 20 bases between them.

This clonotype was seen more than once but under ten times. The V and J genes are TRBV28 and TRBJ2-7; D is ambiguous. Germline V lookup: CDR1 MDHEN, CDR2 SYDVKM. V was pared by 5 bases and J by 3 bases, with 11 bases between. CDR3 length: 13 amino acids. CDR3 DNA: TGTGCCAGCAGTCCCCCCCCCTACTACGAGCAGTACTTC. Its protein is CASSPPPYYEQYF.

At least ten counts were recorded for this clonotype. The V and J genes are TRBV23-1 and TRBJ2-5; D unresolved. TRBV23-1 is filed as an ORF, its function uncertain. Trimming shortened V by 8 bases and J by 5 bases, and 6 bases separated the two germline ends. The CDR3 contains 10 residues. The CDR3 nucleotides are TGCGCCAGCGACTGCGAGACCCAGTACTTC. It encodes CASDCETQYF.

This clonotype appeared a few times. CDR3 residues: CSVEDEGPYGYTF. The CDR3 DNA is TGCAGCGTTGAAGATGAGGGGCCCTATGGCTACACCTTC. The V call is TRBV29-1, the J call TRBJ1-2, with a tentative D call TRBD1 (5 bases). Germline V gives CDR1 SQVTM, CDR2 ANQGSEA. Trimming stripped 0 bases from V and 4 bases from J, with 9 bases between. This CDR3 contains 13 residues.

This clonotype turned up a few times. The rearrangement uses TRBV6-1 and TRBJ1-4, with TRBD1 as a possible D gene (5 bases). CDR1 and CDR2 (germline): MNHNS, SASEGT. The CDR3 runs to 14 residues. V shed 6 bases and J shed 0 bases, with 8 bases lying between them. CDR3 nucleotides: TGTGCCAGCAGAACAGGTTCAACTAATGAAAAACTGTTTTTT. It translates to CASRTGSTNEKLFF.

This clonotype showed up just a few times. The chain links TRBV28 to TRBJ1-1; TRBD1 is a possible D gene (5 bases). Trimming took 6 bases from V and 3 from J, leaving 23 bases between them. CDR1 is MDHEN and CDR2 is SYDVKM in the germline V gene. There are 17 residues in the CDR3. The CDR3 region has the DNA TGTGCCAGCAGGGGGTACGGTGGGTACTGGGGGGACACTGAAGCTTTCTTT. It codes for CASRGYGGYWGDTEAFF.